These T cell receptor beta chains were read from a single sample in a study of monozygotic twins with cystic fibrosis. Some clones are missing from TCRdb's copy, which holds only in-frame ones; the method was immunoSEQ multiplex PCR. The data show tens of thousands of clones, 96% seen once. The sequenced material came from blood. These receptors were taken from a girl aged 2-9 years with cystic fibrosis. The CDR3 runs from the conserved cysteine through the conserved F or W. The order of the fields is V gene, J gene, clone size, D gene, CDR3 protein, CDR3 DNA. A D gene is named only where the DNA matches it firmly. Not all rows give a size; the values are once, few, many and, for expanded clones, a class.

TRBV27	TRBJ1-1	NA	NA	CASRPGRGTEAFF	TGTGCCAGCAGACCCGGGCGGGGTACTGAAGCTTTCTTT
TRBV19	TRBJ1-1	once	NA	CASSMGDTEAFF	TGTGCCAGTAGTATGGGGGACACTGAAGCTTTCTTT
TRBV25-1	TRBJ1-6	once	NA	CASSQSGYSPLHF	TGTGCCAGCAGTCAATCTGGGTATTCACCCCTCCACTTT
TRBV5-4	TRBJ2-5	NA	TRBD2	CASSLGGSGRPGGTQYF	TGTGCCAGCAGCTTGGGGGGTAGCGGGAGGCCGGGAGGGACCCAGTACTTC
TRBV19	TRBJ1-6	NA	NA	CASSIGNSPLHF	TGTGCCAGTAGTATTGGTAACTCACCCCTCCACTTT
TRBV30	TRBJ1-5	NA	TRBD1	CAWSTGSRQPQHF	TGTGCCTGGTCGACAGGGTCCCGTCAGCCCCAGCATTTT
TRBV9	TRBJ1-2	NA	NA	CASSVDGAGPAYGYTF	TGTGCCAGCAGCGTAGACGGGGCAGGGCCGGCCTATGGCTACACCTTC
TRBV2	TRBJ2-3	NA	NA	CASSYLAVTFVTDTQYF	TGTGCCAGCAGCTACCTCGCGGTAACTTTTGTCACAGATACGCAGTATTTT
TRBV4-1	TRBJ1-6	NA	NA	CASSPRPAPVGPLHF	TGCGCCAGCAGCCCTAGACCGGCACCGGTGGGGCCCCTCCACTTT
TRBV2	TRBJ2-5	NA	NA	CASRWEGQGPSYF	TGTGCCAGCAGATGGGAGGGGCAGGGGCCCTCGTACTTC
TRBV6-5	TRBJ2-5	NA	NA	CASSRGKETQYF	TGTGCCAGCAGTAGGGGTAAAGAGACCCAGTACTTC
TRBV13	TRBJ2-5	NA	NA	CASSLGYARETQYF	TGTGCCAGCAGCTTAGGATATGCTAGGGAGACCCAGTACTTC
TRBV27	TRBJ1-1	NA	NA	CASSFAANTEAFF	TGTGCCAGCAGTTTCGCAGCGAACACTGAAGCTTTCTTT
TRBV19	TRBJ2-2	once	TRBD1	CASTIGGLGAGELFF	TGTGCCAGTACAATAGGGGGCTTAGGAGCCGGGGAGCTGTTTTTT
TRBV5-4	TRBJ2-3	NA	TRBD1	CASSIGQGQDTQYF	TGTGCCAGCAGCATAGGACAGGGGCAAGATACGCAGTATTTT
TRBV19	TRBJ1-2	NA	TRBD1	CASSPRPQGADGYTF	TGTGCCAGTAGTCCCAGGCCCCAGGGGGCTGATGGCTACACCTTC
TRBV6-1	TRBJ2-7	once	NA	CASSERGSSYEQYF	TGTGCCAGCAGTGAGCGGGGTAGCTCCTACGAGCAGTACTTC
TRBV7-8	TRBJ2-1	NA	TRBD2	CASSSQAGGSEGEQFF	TGTGCCAGCAGCTCTCAGGCGGGAGGCTCGGAGGGGGAGCAGTTCTTC
TRBV11-2	TRBJ2-7	NA	NA	CASSHPPRRPSSYEQYF	TGTGCCAGCAGCCACCCACCCAGGCGCCCAAGCTCCTACGAGCAGTACTTC
TRBV5-1	TRBJ2-5	NA	TRBD1	CASSSYRGSQETQYF	TGCGCCAGCAGTAGCTACAGGGGATCCCAAGAGACCCAGTACTTC
TRBV5-4	TRBJ1-6	NA	NA	CASSLPGDSPLHF	TGTGCCAGCAGCTTGCCAGGGGATTCACCCCTCCACTTT
TRBV2	TRBJ1-1	NA	NA	CASGAQVNTEAFF	TGTGCCAGCGGGGCACAGGTGAACACTGAAGCTTTCTTT
TRBV19	TRBJ2-1	NA	NA	CASSIPPDLGQFF	TGTGCCAGTAGTATCCCCCCCGACCTGGGGCAGTTCTTC
TRBV5-1	TRBJ2-3	NA	NA	CASSSGRSTDTQYF	TGCGCCAGCAGTTCCGGCCGAAGCACAGATACGCAGTATTTT
TRBV19	TRBJ1-6	NA	NA	CASSDPGLLTPLHF	TGTGCCAGTAGTGACCCGGGACTACTGACACCCCTCCACTTT
TRBV11-2	TRBJ2-1	once	TRBD2	CASSPALAGDEDEQFF	TGTGCCAGCAGCCCCGCCCTAGCGGGAGATGAGGATGAGCAGTTCTTC
TRBV7-2	TRBJ2-2	NA	NA	CASSEGDFLAGELFF	TGTGCCAGCAGCGAAGGGGACTTTCTCGCCGGGGAGCTGTTTTTT
TRBV7-9	TRBJ2-5	NA	TRBD2	CASSPLSGRGVGETQYF	TGTGCCAGCAGCCCATTGAGCGGGAGAGGGGTTGGGGAGACCCAGTACTTC
TRBV28	TRBJ2-1	NA	TRBD1	CASSFGTGTYNEQFF	TGTGCCAGCAGTTTCGGGACAGGGACTTACAATGAGCAGTTCTTC
TRBV4-1	TRBJ1-6	NA	NA	CASSQEHINNSPLHF	TGCGCCAGCAGCCAAGAGCACATCAATAATTCACCCCTCCACTTT
TRBV18	TRBJ2-7	NA	NA	CASSPKGFHEQYF	TGTGCCAGCTCACCAAAGGGGTTTCACGAGCAGTACTTC